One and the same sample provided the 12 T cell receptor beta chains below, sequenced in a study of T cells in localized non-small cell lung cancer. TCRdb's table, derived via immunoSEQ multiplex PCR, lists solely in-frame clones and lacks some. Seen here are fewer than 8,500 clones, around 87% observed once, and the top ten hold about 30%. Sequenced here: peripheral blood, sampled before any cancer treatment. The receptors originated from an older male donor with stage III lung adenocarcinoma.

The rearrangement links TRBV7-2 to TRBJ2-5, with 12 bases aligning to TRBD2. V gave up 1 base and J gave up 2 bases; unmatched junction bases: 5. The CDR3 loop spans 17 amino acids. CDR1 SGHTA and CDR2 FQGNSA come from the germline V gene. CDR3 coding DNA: TGTGCCAGCAGCTTAGTGGCTAGCGGGAGGGGACAAGAGACCCAGTACTTC. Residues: CASSLVASGRGQETQYF.

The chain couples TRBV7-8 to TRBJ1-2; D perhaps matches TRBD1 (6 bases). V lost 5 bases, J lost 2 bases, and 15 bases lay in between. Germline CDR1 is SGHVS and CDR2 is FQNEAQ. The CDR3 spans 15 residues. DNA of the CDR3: TGTGCCAGCAGCCATACCCTAGGACAGAACTATGGCTACACCTTC. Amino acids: CASSHTLGQNYGYTF.

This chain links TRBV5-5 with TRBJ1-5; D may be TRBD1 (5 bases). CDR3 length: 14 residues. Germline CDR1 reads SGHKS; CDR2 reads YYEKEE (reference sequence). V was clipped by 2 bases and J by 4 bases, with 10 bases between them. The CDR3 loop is CASSLRGVNQPQHF. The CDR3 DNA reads TGTGCCAGCAGCTTACGGGGGGTAAATCAGCCCCAGCATTTT.

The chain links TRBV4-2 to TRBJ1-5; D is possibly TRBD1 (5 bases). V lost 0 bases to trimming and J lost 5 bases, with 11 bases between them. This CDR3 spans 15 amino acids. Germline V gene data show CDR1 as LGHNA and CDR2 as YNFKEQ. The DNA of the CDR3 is TGTGCCAGCAGCCAAGATGGTGGGGGAGATCAGCCCCAGCATTTT. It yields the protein CASSQDGGGDQPQHF.

This CDR3 is CASSPGQGVGETQYF. DNA for the CDR3: TGTGCCAGCAGCCCGGGACAGGGCGTAGGAGAGACCCAGTACTTC. The chain recombines TRBV6-6 with TRBJ2-5, with TRBD1 matching 9 bases. From germline, CDR1 is MNHNY and CDR2 SVGAGI (reference sequence). The CDR3 consists of 15 residues. Unmatched junction bases numbered 9, after V lost 6 bases and J lost 4 bases.

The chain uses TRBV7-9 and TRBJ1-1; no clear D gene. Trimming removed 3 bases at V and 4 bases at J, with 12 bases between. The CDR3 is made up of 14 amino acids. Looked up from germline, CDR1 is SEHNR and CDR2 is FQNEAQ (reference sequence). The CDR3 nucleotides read TGTGCCAGCAGCTTCTCTCGGGAGGGCACTGAAGCTTTCTTT. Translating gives CASSFSREGTEAFF.

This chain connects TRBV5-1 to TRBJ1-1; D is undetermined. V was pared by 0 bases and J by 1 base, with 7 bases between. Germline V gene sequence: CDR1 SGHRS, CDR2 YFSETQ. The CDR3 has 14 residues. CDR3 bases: TGCGCCAGCAGCTTGGATTGGGGGAACACTGAAGCTTTCTTT. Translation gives CASSLDWGNTEAFF.

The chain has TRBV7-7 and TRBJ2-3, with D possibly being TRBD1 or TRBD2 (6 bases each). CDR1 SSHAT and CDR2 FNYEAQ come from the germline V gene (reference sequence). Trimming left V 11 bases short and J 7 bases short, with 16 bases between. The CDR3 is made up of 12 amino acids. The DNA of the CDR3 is TGTGCCGTGGGGGGCGAAAGAAATACGCAGTATTTT. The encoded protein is CAVGGERNTQYF.

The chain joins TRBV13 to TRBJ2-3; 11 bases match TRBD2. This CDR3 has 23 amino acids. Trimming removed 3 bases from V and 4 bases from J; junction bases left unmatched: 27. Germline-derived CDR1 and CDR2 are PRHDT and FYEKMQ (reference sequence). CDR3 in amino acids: CASSFEGTGIYGLAGTTPDTQYF. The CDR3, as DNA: TGTGCCAGCAGCTTCGAGGGGACAGGTATCTACGGACTAGCGGGTACCACACCAGATACGCAGTATTTT.

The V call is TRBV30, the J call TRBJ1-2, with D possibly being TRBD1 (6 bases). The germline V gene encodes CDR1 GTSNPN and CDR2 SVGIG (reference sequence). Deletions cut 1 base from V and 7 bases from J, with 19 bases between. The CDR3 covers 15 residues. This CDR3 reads CAWSDEGGGTSGYTF. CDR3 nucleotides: TGTGCCTGGAGTGATGAAGGGGGGGGAACTAGTGGCTACACCTTC.

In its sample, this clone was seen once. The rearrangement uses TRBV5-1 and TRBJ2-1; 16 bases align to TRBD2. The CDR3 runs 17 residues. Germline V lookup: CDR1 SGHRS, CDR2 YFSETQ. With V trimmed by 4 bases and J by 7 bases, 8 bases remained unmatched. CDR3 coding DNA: TGCGCCAGCAGCGGGGGACTAGCGGGAGGGCCGGGAAATGAGCAGTTCTTC. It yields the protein CASSGGLAGGPGNEQFF.

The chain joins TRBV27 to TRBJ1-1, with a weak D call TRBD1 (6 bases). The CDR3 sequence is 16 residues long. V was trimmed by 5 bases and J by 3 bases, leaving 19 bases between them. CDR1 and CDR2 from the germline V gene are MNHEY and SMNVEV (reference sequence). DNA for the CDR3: TGTGCCAGCAGTCTGTTTCGACAGGCACGGTACACTGAAGCTTTCTTT. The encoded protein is CASSLFRQARYTEAFF.